The 21 T cell receptor beta chains below come from one sample, sequenced in a study of blood T cells in healthy people across ages. The use of a sample-barcoded 5' primer and a J-beta primer mix characterized a second PCR of roughly 6 to 11 cycles. From the 5' RACE reads, TCRdb called clonotypes with MiXCR, one entry per CDR3 protein. Among about 1.6 million distinct CDR3 sequences, roughly a third were seen once, and the ten largest hold 11%. The specimen was blood. These TCRs come from a woman in her 30s in good health.

This clonotype was recorded only once. V gene TRBV20-1 combines with J gene TRBJ2-3; 12 nucleotides align to TRBD2. The CDR3 sequence is 16 residues long. With 5 bases clipped from V and 5 bases from J, the junction kept 11 bases outside the gene matches. Per germline, CDR1 DFQATT and CDR2 SNEGSKA (reference sequence). As DNA, the CDR3 is TGCAGTGCTCGCTCTAGCGGGGGGGCCGGTATAGATACGCAGTATTTT. Its translation is CSARSSGGAGIDTQYF.

This chain joins TRBV4-2 and TRBJ2-2; TRBD2 agrees at 7 bases. The germline V gene has CDR1 LGHNA and CDR2 YNFKEQ. Trimming at V came to 0 bases and at J to 4 bases, leaving 5 bases not matched to a gene. CDR3 size: 16 residues. CDR3 amino acids: CASSQEAGLITGELFF. DNA of the CDR3: TGTGCCAGCAGCCAAGAAGCGGGGCTCATCACCGGGGAGCTGTTTTTT.

This clonotype was picked up a small number of times. The rearrangement links TRBV29-1 to TRBJ1-2, with D perhaps matching TRBD1 (6 bases). The CDR3 consists of 12 residues. Germline CDR1 is SQVTM and CDR2 is ANQGSEA. The CDR3 reads CTALQGYYGYTF. DNA for the CDR3: TGCACCGCGTTACAGGGATATTATGGCTACACCTTC. Supplemented by reference TRBV29-1 and TRBJ1-2, the full variable domain reads SAVISQKPSRDICQRGTSLTIQCQVDSQVTMMFWYRQQPGQSLTLIATANQGSEATYESGFVIDKFPISRPNLTFSTLTVSNMSPEDSSIYLCTALQGYYGYTFGSGTRLTVV.

This clonotype showed up just a few times. The chain uses TRBV30 and TRBJ2-1; 8 nucleotides agree with TRBD2. J gave up 2 bases and V 3 bases, and 6 bases lay outside the gene matches. This CDR3 has 15 residues. CDR1 is GTSNPN, CDR2 SVGIG, per germline (reference sequence). The chain's CDR3 is CAWSATGGAYNEQFF. The CDR3 bases are TGTGCCTGGAGCGCCACCGGGGGGGCCTACAATGAGCAGTTCTTC.

The chain combines TRBV2 with TRBJ2-3, with 7 bases fitting TRBD2. The trim removed 6 bases at V and 2 bases at J, leaving 5 bases unmatched. Germline V gene data show CDR1 as SNHLY and CDR2 as FYNNEI. This CDR3 comprises 14 residues. Here the CDR3 DNA reads TGTGCCAGCAGGGGGGAGGGAGACACAGATACGCAGTATTTT. Protein: CASRGEGDTDTQYF.

This clonotype occurred a few times. The rearrangement uses TRBV5-1 and TRBJ1-1; TRBD1 might be the D (6 bases). V was cut by 0 bases and J by 4 bases, with 10 bases left in between. Germline-derived CDR1 and CDR2 are SGHRS and YFSETQ. The CDR3 runs to 14 residues. CDR3 region: CASSLVPGATEAFF. The CDR3 region has the DNA TGCGCCAGCAGCTTGGTTCCGGGGGCCACTGAAGCTTTCTTT. The variable domain in full, completed from reference TRBV5-1 and TRBJ1-1, reads KAGVTQTPRYLIKTRGQQVTLSCSPISGHRSVSWYQQTPGQGLQFLFEYFSETQRNKGNFPGRFSGRQFSNSRSEMNVSTLELGDSALYLCASSLVPGATEAFFGQGTRLTVV.

V gene TRBV20-1 combines with J gene TRBJ2-3, with TRBD2 matching 9 bases. The CDR3 length is 14 residues. Germline loops: CDR1 DFQATT, CDR2 SNEGSKA (reference sequence). Trimming at V came to 1 base and at J to 4 bases, leaving 3 bases not matched to a gene. This CDR3 is CSARGGTSPDTQYF. For the CDR3, the DNA is TGCAGTGCTAGAGGTGGGACTAGCCCAGATACGCAGTATTTT.

This clonotype has just a few counts. The J gene is TRBJ2-2, the V gene TRBV10-3; 7 bases are a match to TRBD2. This CDR3 spans 16 amino acids. Germline CDR1 ENHRY, CDR2 SYGVKD. V was pared by 4 bases and J by 3 bases, with 8 bases of the junction left unmatched. The CDR3 protein is CAISVLSGKDTGELFF. The DNA for the CDR3 is TGTGCCATCAGTGTTCTAAGCGGGAAGGACACCGGGGAGCTGTTTTTT.

This chain connects TRBV5-1 to TRBJ2-1; D is possibly TRBD1 (5 bases). Germline V gives CDR1 SGHRS, CDR2 YFSETQ. The ends were cut back, 5 bases at V and 0 bases at J, with 6 bases in the middle. The CDR3 is 13 amino acids. CDR3 sequence (DNA): TGCGCCAGCAGGGACACCTCCTACAATGAGCAGTTCTTC. Protein sequence: CASRDTSYNEQFF.

This clonotype has more than one count but fewer than ten. This sequence joins TRBV5-1 and TRBJ1-1; D not resolved. This CDR3 is built from 14 residues. From germline, CDR1 is SGHRS and CDR2 YFSETQ. The V and J ends lost 4 bases and 1 base respectively, with 11 bases between them. The CDR3 bases are TGCGCCAGCAGCCTTTACACCGAGAACACTGAAGCTTTCTTT. Translating it yields CASSLYTENTEAFF.

V and J are TRBV10-1 and TRBJ2-5; tentatively, D is TRBD2 (6 bases). The germline CDR1 and CDR2 sequences are WNHNN and SYGVQD (reference sequence). The CDR3 runs to 16 residues. V dropped 2 bases and J dropped 1 base, with 14 bases sitting between them. The CDR3 here is CASSEASSGFQETQYF. The CDR3 DNA sequence: TGCGCCAGCAGTGAGGCGAGTAGCGGCTTCCAAGAGACCCAGTACTTC.

The chain uses TRBV28 and TRBJ1-2; D might be TRBD1 (5 bases). Trimming removed 5 bases at V and 5 bases at J, with 12 bases between. CDR3 length: 13 residues. Germline V gives CDR1 MDHEN, CDR2 SYDVKM. In DNA, the CDR3 is TGTGCCAGCAGTCAACCTGACAGATATGGCTACACCTTC. This encodes CASSQPDRYGYTF.

This clonotype has just a few counts. This chain uses TRBV6-6 with TRBJ2-3, with TRBD2 matching 9 bases. The germline CDR1 and CDR2 sequences are MNHNY and SVGAGI (reference sequence). V dropped 4 bases and J dropped 8; count of bases not matched to a gene: 16. The length of the CDR3 is 17 residues. The CDR3 coding sequence is TGTGCCAGCAGTTCAACCGGGACTAGCAACGGGTTTGGTACGCAGTATTTT. As protein: CASSSTGTSNGFGTQYF.

This chain uses TRBV4-2 with TRBJ1-1, with D possibly TRBD1 on 5 matching bases. The CDR3 has 15 amino acids. The ends were cut back, 4 bases at V and 0 bases at J, with 12 bases in the middle. Germline assignment: CDR1 LGHNA and CDR2 YNFKEQ. The CDR3 nucleotides read TGTGCCAGCAGCCTCCGTAGAGGGGTGAACACTGAAGCTTTCTTT. Translation: CASSLRRGVNTEAFF.

This clonotype was recorded at least ten times. The rearrangement uses TRBV6-4 and TRBJ2-5; D unresolved. The DNA end is more similar to TRBJ2-7, so the J call may be wrong. Germline V gene lookup returns CDR1 MRHNA and CDR2 SNTAGT. There are 14 residues in the CDR3. The CDR3 protein is CASSDSPVDYEQYF. As DNA, the CDR3 is TGTGCCAGCAGTGACTCGCCAGTAGACTACGAGCAGTACTTC.

This rearrangement joins TRBV5-1 to TRBJ2-7, with D perhaps TRBD1 (6 bases). The germline gives CDR1 SGHRS, CDR2 YFSETQ. The CDR3 length is 18 residues. V lost 0 bases, J lost 3 bases, and 22 bases lay in between. The CDR3 DNA is TGCGCCAGCAGCTTGGTCTCTACAGGTTACAGGGCCGTCTACGAGCAGTACTTC. It codes for CASSLVSTGYRAVYEQYF.

This clonotype was seen only a few times. The CDR3 DNA is TGTGCCAGCAGTTTCTCGCCTAGCGGGAATACCCACAATGAGCAGTTCTTC. Its translation: CASSFSPSGNTHNEQFF. The J gene is TRBJ2-1, the V gene TRBV27; TRBD2 matches 9 bases. The V gene end was trimmed by 3 bases and the J gene end by 5 bases; junction bases not matched to a gene: 11. The CDR3 extends over 17 amino acids. CDR1 is MNHEY, CDR2 SMNVEV, per germline (reference sequence).

Concerning this clonotype: The junction does not match germline at one end; this may be a read error. This rearrangement joins TRBV14 to TRBJ1-2; no definite D call. This CDR3 is 12 amino acids long. Germline V gives CDR1 SGHDN, CDR2 FVKESK. CDR3 protein: CASNQDQNGYTF. The DNA for the CDR3 is TGTGCCAGCAACCAAGATCAGAATGGCTACACCTTC.

The gene calls are TRBV20-1 and TRBJ1-5, with 9 bases that match TRBD1. Per germline, CDR1 DFQATT and CDR2 SNEGSKA (reference sequence). The CDR3 totals 16 residues. V trimming: 6 bases; J trimming: 2 bases; junction bases outside the gene matches: 11. Here the CDR3 DNA reads TGCAGTGCCCAGACCAGGGACAGGGCGGGCAATCAGCCCCAGCATTTT. This sequence encodes CSAQTRDRAGNQPQHF.

The sample holds a few counts of this clonotype. This chain joins TRBV2 and TRBJ1-6; no clear D. V shed 7 bases and J shed 5 bases, with 9 bases lying between them. The germline gives CDR1 SNHLY, CDR2 FYNNEI. CDR3 length: 13 residues. In DNA, the CDR3 is TGTGCCAGCACTGTCGTCAATAATTCACCCCTCCACTTT. Protein: CASTVVNNSPLHF.

CDR3 coding DNA: TGCGCCAGCAGCCCCAGACTCGAGACTACGCCAGAGCAGTTCTTC. This sequence encodes CASSPRLETTPEQFF. V is TRBV5-1 and J is TRBJ2-1; maybe TRBD2 (5 bases). V was cut by 4 bases and J by 10 bases, with 21 bases left in between. The CDR3 spans 15 residues. Germline V CDR1 and CDR2: SGHRS, YFSETQ.